The text below deals with one T cell receptor beta chain. Its antigen is undetermined. The CDR3 totals 13 residues. CDR1 is LNHDA and CDR2 is SQIVND in the germline V gene (reference sequence). V shed 3 bases and J shed 8 bases, with 13 bases lying between them. Extraction of RNA preceded its reverse transcription into cDNA, which served as the sequencing template. Clones were read by immunoSEQ multiplex PCR, and TCRdb kept only the in-frame ones, dropping some. The sample consists of about 150,000 clones, nearly 55% of them appearing once. Treatment: oral pan-JAK inhibitor, 5-10 mg twice daily. The sample is drawn from a study of CD8+ T cells in alopecia areata. Overall study context: Treated patients were dosed with oral tofacitinib, taking 5 to 10 mg twice daily.

Study-level points and caveats: Possibly because of HLA-related factors, TCR sharing was less clear across patients than in mice.

The receptor's source is a human donor with alopecia areata. The starting material was CD8+ T cells sorted from blood, obtained at week 4, from a patient treated with tofacitinib. This chain joins TRBV19 and TRBJ1-2; no definite D call. The CDR3 spells CASSIRSASGYTF. The CDR3 DNA follows: TGTGCCAGTAGTATTAGGAGCGCTTCGGGCTACACCTTC. Looking up the rest from reference TRBV19 and TRBJ1-2 gives the full variable domain: DGGITQSPKYLFRKEGQNVTLSCEQNLNHDAMYWYRQDPGQGLRLIYYSQIVNDFQKGDIAEGYSVSREKKESFPLTVTSAQKNPTAFYLCASSIRSASGYTFGSGTRLTVV.